This T cell receptor (beta chain) was sequenced in a study of OX40 agonist ivuxolimab in advanced cancers. Repertoires were generated with immunoSEQ multiplex PCR, while TCRdb's copy carries only in-frame clones and drops some. Among about 50,000 clones listed, 80% to 85% were seen once. The CDR3 runs 15 residues. Germline-derived CDR1 and CDR2 are MNHNS and SASEGT. The V gene end was trimmed by 3 bases and the J gene end by 8 bases; junction bases not matched to a gene: 7. The source is an adult with an advanced solid tumor such as melanoma, head and neck, liver or kidney cancer. V and J are TRBV6-1 and TRBJ1-6; TRBD1 agrees at 7 bases. Sequenced here: CD4+ or CD8+ T cells sorted from blood, sampled in a trial of the OX40 agonist ivuxolimab. This CDR3 is CASSEPGGGDSPLHF. For the CDR3, the DNA is TGTGCCAGCAGTGAGCCAGGGGGGGGAGATTCACCCCTCCACTTT.